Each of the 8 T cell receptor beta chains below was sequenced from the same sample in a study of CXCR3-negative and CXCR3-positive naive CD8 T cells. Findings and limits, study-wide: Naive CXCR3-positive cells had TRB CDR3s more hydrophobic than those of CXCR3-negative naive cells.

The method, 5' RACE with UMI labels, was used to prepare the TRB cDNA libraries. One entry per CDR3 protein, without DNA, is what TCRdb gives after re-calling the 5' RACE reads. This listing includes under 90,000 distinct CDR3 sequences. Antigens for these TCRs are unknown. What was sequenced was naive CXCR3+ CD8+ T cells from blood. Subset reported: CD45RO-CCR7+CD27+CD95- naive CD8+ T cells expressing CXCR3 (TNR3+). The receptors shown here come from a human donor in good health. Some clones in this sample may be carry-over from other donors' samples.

The CDR3 sequence: CSGSGGPDYNEQFF. The chain couples TRBV20-1 to TRBJ2-1; TCRdb names TRBD2, which stays unverified in the absence of DNA. The CDR3 spans 14 residues. Germline values: CDR1 DFQATT, CDR2 SNEGSKA (reference sequence).

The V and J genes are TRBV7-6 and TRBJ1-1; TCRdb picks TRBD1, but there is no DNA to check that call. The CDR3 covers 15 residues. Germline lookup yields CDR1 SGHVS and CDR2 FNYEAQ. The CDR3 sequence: CASSLDRRLNTEAFF. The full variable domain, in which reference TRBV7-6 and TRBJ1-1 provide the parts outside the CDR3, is GAGVSQSPRYKVTKRGQDVALRCDPISGHVSLYWYRQALGQGPEFLTYFNYEAQQDKSGLPNDRFSAERPEGSISTLTIQRTEQRDSAMYRCASSLDRRLNTEAFFGQGTRLTVV.

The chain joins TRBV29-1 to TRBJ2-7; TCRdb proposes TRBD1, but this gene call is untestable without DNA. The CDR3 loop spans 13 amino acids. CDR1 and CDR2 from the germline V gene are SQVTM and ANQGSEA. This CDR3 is CSVPGQGLREQYF.

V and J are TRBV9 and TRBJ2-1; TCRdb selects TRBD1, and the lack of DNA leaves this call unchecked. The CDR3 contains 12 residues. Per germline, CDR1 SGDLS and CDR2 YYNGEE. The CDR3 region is CASSTGWNEQFF.

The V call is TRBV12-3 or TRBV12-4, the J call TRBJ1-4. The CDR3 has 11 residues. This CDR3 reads CASSFLGKLFF.

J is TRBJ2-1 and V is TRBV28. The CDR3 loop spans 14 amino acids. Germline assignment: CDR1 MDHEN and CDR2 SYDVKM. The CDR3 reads CASSLLESYNEQFF.

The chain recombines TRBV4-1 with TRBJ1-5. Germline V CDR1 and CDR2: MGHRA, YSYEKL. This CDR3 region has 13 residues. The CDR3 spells CASSQDPGPPQHF.

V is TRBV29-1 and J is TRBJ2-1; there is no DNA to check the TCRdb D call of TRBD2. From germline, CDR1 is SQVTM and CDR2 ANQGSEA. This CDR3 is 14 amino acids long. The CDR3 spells CSGIGTSGPNEQFF.